The clone carrying this T cell receptor beta chain was observed many times. This sample is part of a study of T cells after yellow fever vaccination. It was through 5'RACE template switching that TCR cDNA was made, with a universal primer site and UMIs added. TCRdb analysed the 5' RACE reads with MiXCR anew, one entry per CDR3 protein. The table includes about 10,000 distinct CDR3 sequences, around 4.7% detected once. The CDR3 contains 16 residues. The V gene's germline CDR1 is MNHEY and CDR2 SVGAGI. Unmatched junction bases numbered 4, after V lost 2 bases and J lost 0 bases. The material was PBMCs, either bulk or a sorted T-cell subset (CD4+, CD8+, memory, or dextramer-sorted; not recorded which), obtained roughly 15 days after the first yellow fever vaccination. V gene TRBV6-5 combines with J gene TRBJ2-5, with 9 bases matching TRBD2. This TCR was recovered from a man between 18 and 29 years old who received the YFV17D yellow fever vaccine. The CDR3 loop reads CASSYRAGGYQETQYF. The CDR3 DNA reads as TGTGCCAGCAGTTACCGAGCGGGGGGCTACCAAGAGACCCAGTACTTC.